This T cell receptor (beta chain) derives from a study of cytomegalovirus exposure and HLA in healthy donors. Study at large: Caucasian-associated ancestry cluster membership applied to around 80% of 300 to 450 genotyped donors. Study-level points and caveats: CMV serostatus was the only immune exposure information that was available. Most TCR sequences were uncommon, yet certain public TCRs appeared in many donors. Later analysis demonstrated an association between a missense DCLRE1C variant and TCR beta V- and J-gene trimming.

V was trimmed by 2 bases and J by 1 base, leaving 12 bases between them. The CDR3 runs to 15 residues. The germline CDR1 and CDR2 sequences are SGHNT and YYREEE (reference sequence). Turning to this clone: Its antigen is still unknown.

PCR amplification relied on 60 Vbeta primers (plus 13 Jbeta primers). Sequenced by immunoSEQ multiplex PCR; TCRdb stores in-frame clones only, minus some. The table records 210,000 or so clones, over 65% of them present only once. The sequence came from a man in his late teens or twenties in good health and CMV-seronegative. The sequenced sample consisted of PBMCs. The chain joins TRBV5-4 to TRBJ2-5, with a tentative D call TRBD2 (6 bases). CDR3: CASSFSSGLQETQYF. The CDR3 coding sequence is TGTGCCAGCAGCTTTAGTAGCGGACTCCAAGAGACCCAGTACTTC.